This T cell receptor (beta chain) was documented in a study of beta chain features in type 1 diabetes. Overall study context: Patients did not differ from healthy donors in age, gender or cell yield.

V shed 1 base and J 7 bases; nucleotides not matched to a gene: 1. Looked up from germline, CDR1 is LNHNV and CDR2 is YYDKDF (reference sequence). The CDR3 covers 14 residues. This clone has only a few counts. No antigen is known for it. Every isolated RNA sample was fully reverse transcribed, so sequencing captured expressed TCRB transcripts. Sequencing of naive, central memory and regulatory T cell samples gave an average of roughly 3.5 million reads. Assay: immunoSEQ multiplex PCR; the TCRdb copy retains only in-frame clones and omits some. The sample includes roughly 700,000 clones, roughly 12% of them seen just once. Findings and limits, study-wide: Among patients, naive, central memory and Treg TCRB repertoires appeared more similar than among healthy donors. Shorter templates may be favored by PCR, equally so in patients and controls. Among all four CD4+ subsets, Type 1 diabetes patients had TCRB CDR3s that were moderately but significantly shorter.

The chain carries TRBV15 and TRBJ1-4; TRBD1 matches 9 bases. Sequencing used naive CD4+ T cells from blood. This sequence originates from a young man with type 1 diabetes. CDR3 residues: CATSRGQGVEKLFF. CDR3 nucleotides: TGTGCCACCAGCAGAGGACAGGGGGTTGAAAAACTGTTTTTT.